Shown below are 12 T cell receptor beta chains from a single sample sequenced in a study of blood T cell repertoires in COVID-19. Sequencing was performed with immunoSEQ multiplex PCR; in TCRdb, only in-frame clones are kept and a portion is missing. The sample yields approximately 300,000 clones, more than 70% seen once. What was sequenced was peripheral blood. The receptors derive from a woman between 45 and 60 years old with acute or convalescent COVID-19.

The V gene is TRBV20-1, the J gene TRBJ2-1; D is perhaps TRBD2 (5 bases). The CDR3 has 11 residues. V lost 3 bases to trimming and J lost 10 bases, with 10 bases between them. Germline V gives CDR1 DFQATT, CDR2 SNEGSKA (reference sequence). CDR3: CSASEGREQFF. CDR3 DNA: TGCAGTGCTAGTGAGGGCAGGGAGCAGTTCTTC.

The rearrangement links TRBV2 to TRBJ1-4; the match to TRBD1 covers 11 bases. The germline gives CDR1 SNHLY, CDR2 FYNNEI. This CDR3 is 14 amino acids long. V trimming: 11 bases; J trimming: 4 bases; junction bases outside the gene matches: 6. CDR3: CALRDRGDNEKLFF. The CDR3 nucleotides read TGTGCCCTCAGGGACAGGGGGGATAATGAAAAACTGTTTTTT.

The rearrangement joins TRBV18 to TRBJ2-3; 9 positions agree with TRBD1. The CDR3 contains 14 residues. CDR1 is KGHSH, CDR2 LQKENI, per germline. The junction had 6 bases not matched to a gene; V was cut back by 6 bases and J by 5 bases. CDR3 loop: CASSPGTGIDTQYF. The CDR3 region has the DNA TGTGCCAGCTCCCCCGGGACAGGGATAGATACGCAGTATTTT.

The chain uses TRBV4-1 and TRBJ2-2; D is perhaps TRBD1 (5 bases). Trimming pared 3 bases from V and 0 bases from J, leaving 17 bases between. Germline CDR1 reads MGHRA; CDR2 reads YSYEKL. This CDR3 comprises 18 residues. The CDR3 DNA reads TGCGCCAGCAGCCACCTCTGGCGACAGACCCCGAACACCGGGGAGCTGTTTTTT. Translated: CASSHLWRQTPNTGELFF.

V and J are TRBV7-9 and TRBJ2-7; 7 positions agree with TRBD1. The V segment lost 5 bases and the J segment 2 bases; nucleotides outside the gene matches: 12. The CDR3 runs to 16 residues. Germline loops: CDR1 SEHNR, CDR2 FQNEAQ (reference sequence). In DNA, the CDR3 is TGTGCCAGCAGCCCGAAAACAGGGGACGGCCCCTACGAGCAGTACTTC. Its protein is CASSPKTGDGPYEQYF. Together with reference TRBV7-9 and TRBJ2-7, the CDR3 gives the full variable domain: DTGVSQNPRHKITKRGQNVTFRCDPISEHNRLYWYRQTLGQGPEFLTYFQNEAQLEKSRLLSDRFSAERPKGSFSTLEIQRTEQGDSAMYLCASSPKTGDGPYEQYFGPGTRLTVT.

Here the CDR3 reads CASNAEAGAYGYTF. DNA of the CDR3: TGTGCCAGCAATGCCGAGGCAGGGGCCTATGGCTACACCTTC. The chain joins TRBV2 to TRBJ1-2, with D possibly TRBD1 on 6 matching bases. V dropped 7 bases and J dropped 4 bases, with 16 bases sitting between them. CDR1 and CDR2 from the germline V gene are SNHLY and FYNNEI. CDR3 length: 14 residues.

The chain links TRBV5-1 to TRBJ2-7; TRBD2 might be the D (5 bases). Trimming shortened V by 0 bases and J by 1 base, and 14 bases separated the two germline ends. Germline values: CDR1 SGHRS, CDR2 YFSETQ. This CDR3 is built from 16 residues. The CDR3 DNA follows: TGCGCCAGCAGCTTGGTTCCCAGCCCGGGGTCCTACGAGCAGTACGTC. Protein sequence: CASSLVPSPGSYEQYV.

Of note for this clone: This CDR3 is also generated by other DNA sequences in the sample. CDR3 bases: TGTGCCTGGAGCGGGGTCTACGAGCAGTACTTC. Protein: CAWSGVYEQYF. V and J are TRBV30 and TRBJ2-7, with D perhaps TRBD2 (5 bases). Germline V gene sequence: CDR1 GTSNPN, CDR2 SVGIG (reference sequence). The V gene lost 3 bases and the J gene lost 3 bases, with 6 bases spanning the gap. The CDR3 runs 11 residues.

V and J are TRBV29-1 and TRBJ2-1; 15 bases are a match to TRBD2. The junction had 13 bases not matched to a gene; V was cut back by 6 bases and J by 7 bases. Germline CDR1 is SQVTM and CDR2 is ANQGSEA. This CDR3 has 17 amino acids. The CDR3 DNA reads as TGCAGCGTGGACACCGGGACTAGCGGGAGGACTGGGAATGAGCAGTTCTTC. Amino acid sequence: CSVDTGTSGRTGNEQFF.

The rearrangement uses TRBV18 and TRBJ1-3, with D hard to call. Trimming left V 1 base short and J 4 bases short, with 11 bases between. CDR1 and CDR2 from the germline V gene are KGHSH and LQKENI. This CDR3 region has 15 residues. The CDR3 coding sequence is TGTGCCAGCTCACCACTGAACAGAGAAGGAAACACCATATATTTT. Translated: CASSPLNREGNTIYF.

The DNA of the CDR3 is TGCGCCAGCTTAGGGACAGGGGGCGATGATACGCAGTATTTT. It translates to CASLGTGGDDTQYF. The chain carries TRBV5-1 and TRBJ2-3; TRBD1 matches 12 bases. CDR1 SGHRS and CDR2 YFSETQ come from the germline V gene. V was clipped by 7 bases and J by 6 bases; unmatched bases: 6. The CDR3 runs 14 residues.

CDR3 residues: CASSPTPQGSTYNEQFF. The DNA of the CDR3 is TGCGCCAGCAGCCCTACTCCACAGGGTTCCACCTACAATGAGCAGTTCTTC. V is TRBV5-1 and J is TRBJ2-1, with D possibly being TRBD1 (6 bases). The length of the CDR3 is 17 residues. Trimming removed 4 bases at V and 2 bases at J, with 19 bases between. Germline V gene lookup returns CDR1 SGHRS and CDR2 YFSETQ. Variable domain in full (rest from reference TRBV5-1 and TRBJ2-1): KAGVTQTPRYLIKTRGQQVTLSCSPISGHRSVSWYQQTPGQGLQFLFEYFSETQRNKGNFPGRFSGRQFSNSRSEMNVSTLELGDSALYLCASSPTPQGSTYNEQFFGPGTRLTVL.